A selection of T cell receptor beta chains follows, all from one sample in a study of shared clonotypes between healthy human individuals. The data were produced by immunoSEQ multiplex PCR, yet TCRdb's version contains in-frame clones alone and is incomplete. The sample comprises about 670,000 clones, about two thirds of which are singletons, and about 1.7% rests with the top ten. Sequences were obtained from memory CD4+ T cells sorted from blood. The receptor source for this set is a woman aged 25 to 45 in good health. The CDR3 runs from the conserved cysteine through the conserved F or W. Each record gives: clone size, V gene, J gene, D gene, CDR3 DNA, CDR3 protein. D genes are given only for firm matches. The size entry is marked missing in some rows and otherwise reads once, few, many or a size class.

abundance: NA; v_gene: TRBV10-3; j_gene: TRBJ1-5; d_gene: NA; CDR3nt: TGTGCCATCAGTGCATCGGAAGGGGAACAGCCCCAGCATTTT; CDR3aa: CAISASEGEQPQHF
abundance: NA; v_gene: TRBV5-5; j_gene: TRBJ2-6; d_gene: NA; CDR3nt: TGTGCCAGCAGCTTCATCCCGGACTCTGGGGCCAACGTCCTGACTTTC; CDR3aa: CASSFIPDSGANVLTF
abundance: NA; v_gene: TRBV28; j_gene: TRBJ1-2; d_gene: TRBD1; CDR3nt: TGTGCCAGCAGCCCGCCGACAGGGTTCTATGGCTACACCTTC; CDR3aa: CASSPPTGFYGYTF
abundance: NA; v_gene: TRBV19; j_gene: TRBJ2-3; d_gene: TRBD2; CDR3nt: TGTGCCACACGAGACCTCCAGCGGGGTGGGTTGGATACGCAGTATTTT; CDR3aa: CATRDLQRGGLDTQYF
abundance: NA; v_gene: TRBV10-1; j_gene: TRBJ2-3; d_gene: TRBD2; CDR3nt: TGCGCCAGCAGTGACCATACACTAGCGACTCCTCCAGATACGCAGTATTTT; CDR3aa: CASSDHTLATPPDTQYF
abundance: NA; v_gene: TRBV5-6; j_gene: TRBJ2-2; d_gene: NA; CDR3nt: TGTGCCAGCAGCTCACTCGCTAGATCCACCGGGGAGCTGTTTTTT; CDR3aa: CASSSLARSTGELFF
abundance: NA; v_gene: TRBV7-3; j_gene: TRBJ2-4; d_gene: NA; CDR3nt: TGTGCCAGCAGCCCCGGACACCAAACCGACATTCAGTACTTC; CDR3aa: CASSPGHQTDIQYF
abundance: NA; v_gene: TRBV25-1; j_gene: TRBJ1-4; d_gene: TRBD1; CDR3nt: TGTGCCAGCAGTGAGAGGGACAGACTGCATGAAAAACTGTTTTTT; CDR3aa: CASSERDRLHEKLFF
abundance: NA; v_gene: TRBV28; j_gene: TRBJ1-5; d_gene: TRBD1; CDR3nt: TGTGCCAGCAGTCGCGACAGGGGGCCTTATAGCAATCAGCCCCAGCATTTT; CDR3aa: CASSRDRGPYSNQPQHF
abundance: NA; v_gene: TRBV28; j_gene: TRBJ2-7; d_gene: NA; CDR3nt: TGTGCCAGCAGTCCTGACGGCTACGAGCAGTACTTC; CDR3aa: CASSPDGYEQYF
abundance: NA; v_gene: TRBV7-2; j_gene: TRBJ2-5; d_gene: TRBD2; CDR3nt: TGTGCCAGCAGCTCAGGACTAGCGGGAGGGACCCAGTACTTC; CDR3aa: CASSSGLAGGTQYF
abundance: NA; v_gene: TRBV5-1; j_gene: TRBJ2-2; d_gene: NA; CDR3nt: TGCGCCAGCAGCTTGCGGGACACCTACACCGGGGAGCTGTTTTTT; CDR3aa: CASSLRDTYTGELFF
abundance: NA; v_gene: TRBV11-2; j_gene: TRBJ2-5; d_gene: TRBD2; CDR3nt: TGTGCCAGCAGCTTACTTCTCGGGCTAGCGGGAGAAGAGACCCAGTACTTC; CDR3aa: CASSLLLGLAGEETQYF
abundance: NA; v_gene: TRBV6-5; j_gene: TRBJ1-1; d_gene: TRBD1; CDR3nt: TGTGCCAGCAGGTACCGGGACAGGGGAGAGACTTTCTTT; CDR3aa: CASRYRDRGETFF
abundance: NA; v_gene: TRBV19; j_gene: TRBJ1-5; d_gene: TRBD1; CDR3nt: TGTGCCAGCAGCTTGGACAGGGCTAGCAATCAGCCCCAGCATTTT; CDR3aa: CASSLDRASNQPQHF
abundance: few; v_gene: TRBV27; j_gene: TRBJ1-1; d_gene: NA; CDR3nt: TGTGCCAGCGGATTAGGCGGGTTGAACACTGAAGCTTTCTTT; CDR3aa: CASGLGGLNTEAFF
abundance: NA; v_gene: TRBV7-9; j_gene: TRBJ1-2; d_gene: TRBD1; CDR3nt: TGTGCCAGCAGCTTAGAGCAGGGGGAAGTCGGTGGCTACACCTTC; CDR3aa: CASSLEQGEVGGYTF
abundance: NA; v_gene: TRBV5-1; j_gene: TRBJ2-2; d_gene: NA; CDR3nt: TGCGCCAGCAGCTTGGACCAAAACACCGGGGAGCTGTTTTTT; CDR3aa: CASSLDQNTGELFF
abundance: NA; v_gene: TRBV6-1; j_gene: TRBJ2-2; d_gene: NA; CDR3nt: TGTGCCAGCAGGAATAGCAGGAACACCGGGGAGCTGTTTTTT; CDR3aa: CASRNSRNTGELFF
abundance: few; v_gene: TRBV30; j_gene: TRBJ2-1; d_gene: NA; CDR3nt: TGTGCCTGGGGTGCCGGACGGGTTTACAATGAGCAGTTCTTC; CDR3aa: CAWGAGRVYNEQFF
abundance: NA; v_gene: TRBV28; j_gene: TRBJ2-1; d_gene: TRBD2; CDR3nt: TGTGCCAGCTGGGAAAATGCGGGAGTGTACAATGAGCAGTTCTTC; CDR3aa: CASWENAGVYNEQFF
abundance: few; v_gene: TRBV7-9; j_gene: TRBJ1-5; d_gene: NA; CDR3nt: TGTGCCAGCAGCAATGACATTAGCAATCAGCCCCAGCATTTT; CDR3aa: CASSNDISNQPQHF
abundance: NA; v_gene: TRBV18; j_gene: TRBJ2-2; d_gene: NA; CDR3nt: TGTGCCAGCTCACCACCGGGTGGGGAGCTGTTTTTT; CDR3aa: CASSPPGGELFF
abundance: NA; v_gene: TRBV6-5; j_gene: TRBJ2-7; d_gene: NA; CDR3nt: TGTGCCAGCAGTTCCATGTCCACCTACGAGCAGTACTTC; CDR3aa: CASSSMSTYEQYF
abundance: NA; v_gene: TRBV4-1; j_gene: TRBJ2-1; d_gene: TRBD2; CDR3nt: TGCGCCAGCAGCCAATCCCTCCTACTAGCGGGAGGGCGCGCTACTGAGCAGTTCTTC; CDR3aa: CASSQSLLLAGGRATEQFF
abundance: NA; v_gene: TRBV29-1; j_gene: TRBJ1-4; d_gene: TRBD1; CDR3nt: TGCAGCGTCCGTGGAGGGACAGGGAGGGAAAAACTGTTTTTT; CDR3aa: CSVRGGTGREKLFF
abundance: NA; v_gene: TRBV19; j_gene: TRBJ1-2; d_gene: TRBD1; CDR3nt: TGTGCCAGTAGCTGGACAGGGGGATGGGACTATGGCTACACCTTC; CDR3aa: CASSWTGGWDYGYTF